Many counts were recorded for the clone carrying this TCR beta chain. There were no patients who had received any treatment before thyroid surgery. These data come from a study of metastatic and nonmetastatic thyroid tumors. The CDR3 length is 13 residues. Germline V gives CDR1 GTSNPN, CDR2 SVGIG (reference sequence). The ends were cut back, 3 bases at V and 10 bases at J, with 16 bases in the middle. TCRdb re-clonotyped the PCR reads via MiXCR. Among around 20,000 clones, 10% to 15% were seen once, and the ten largest hold around 22%. Sequencing was done on a sample of blood. This chain connects TRBV30 to TRBJ2-1, with D possibly TRBD2 on 5 matching bases. The clonotype was recovered from a female donor with papillary thyroid cancer or a benign thyroid nodule (not recorded which). Some clones in this sample may be carry-over from other donors' samples. CDR3 sequence: CAWSEDGRREQFF. The DNA of the CDR3 is TGTGCCTGGAGCGAGGACGGCAGGAGGGAGCAGTTCTTC.